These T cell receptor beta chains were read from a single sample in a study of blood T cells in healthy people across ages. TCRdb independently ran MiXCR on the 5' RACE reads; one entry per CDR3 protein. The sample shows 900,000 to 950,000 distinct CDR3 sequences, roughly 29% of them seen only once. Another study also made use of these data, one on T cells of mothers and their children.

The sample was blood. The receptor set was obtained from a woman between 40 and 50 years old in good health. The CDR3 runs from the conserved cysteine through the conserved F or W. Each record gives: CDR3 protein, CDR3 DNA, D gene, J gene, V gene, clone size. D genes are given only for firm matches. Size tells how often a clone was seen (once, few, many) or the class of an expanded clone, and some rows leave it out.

CASSWTSSRFETQYF | TGCGCCAGCAGCTGGACTAGCAGTCGTTTTGAGACCCAGTACTTC | TRBD2 | TRBJ2-5 | TRBV5-1 | few
CSARLADSTDTQYF | TGCAGTGCGAGGCTAGCGGATAGCACAGATACGCAGTATTTT | TRBD2 | TRBJ2-3 | TRBV20-1 | NA
CASSLALDPPLHF | TGTGCCAGCAGTTTAGCGCTGGATCCACCCCTCCACTTT | NA | TRBJ1-6 | TRBV12-3/TRBV12-4 | NA
CAISGILDRDEQYF | TGTGCCATCAGTGGGATTCTGGATCGCGACGAGCAGTACTTC | NA | TRBJ2-7 | TRBV10-3 | NA
CASSMDTQDEQYF | TGTGCCAGCAGTATGGACACCCAAGACGAGCAGTACTTC | NA | TRBJ2-7 | TRBV28 | many
CASSSTSGGRNNEQYF | TGTGCCAGCAGTTCGACTAGCGGGGGGCGGAACAATGAGCAGTACTTC | TRBD2 | TRBJ2-5 | TRBV7-2 | NA
CASSRSGYGYTF | TGCGCCAGCAGCCGTTCAGGCTATGGCTACACCTTC | NA | TRBJ1-2 | TRBV4-1 | many
CASSILGENGYTF | TGTGCCAGCAGCATCCTTGGGGAAAATGGCTACACCTTC | NA | TRBJ1-2 | TRBV7-9 | few
CASSPARTNPDTQYF | TGTGCCAGCAGTCCCGCCCGTACTAATCCAGATACGCAGTACTTC | NA | TRBJ2-5 | TRBV12-3/TRBV12-4 | NA
CASSLGSWVGAFF | TGTGCCAGCAGTTTAGGATCGTGGGTTGGCGCTTTCTTT | NA | TRBJ1-1 | TRBV12-3/TRBV12-4 | NA
CASSHTGGFTEAFF | TGTGCCAGCAGCCATACTGGGGGATTCACTGAAGCTTTCTTT | NA | TRBJ1-1 | TRBV4-2 | NA
CASSLQGQETQFF | TGCGCCAGCAGCTTACAGGGGCAAGAGACCCAGTTCTTC | TRBD1 | TRBJ2-1 | TRBV5-1 | NA
CASSRDRRGGTQYF | TGTGCCAGCAGCCGCGACAGGCGGGGGGGGACCCAGTACTTC | TRBD2 | TRBJ2-5 | TRBV11-2 | few
CSVEVSGIGAYNEQFF | TGCAGCGTTGAGGTCAGTGGGATAGGGGCCTACAATGAGCAGTTCTTC | NA | TRBJ2-1 | TRBV29-1 | NA
CAIRGDALTYEQYF | TGTGCCATCAGGGGGGACGCTTTAACCTACGAGCAGTACTTC | NA | TRBJ2-7 | TRBV10-3 | many
CASSRTGGAPNEKLFF | TGTGCCAGCAGTCGGACAGGGGGGGCCCCTAATGAAAAACTGTTTTTT | TRBD1 | TRBJ1-4 | TRBV7-2 | NA
CAGRSSGGAYEQYF | TGTGCCGGGCGATCGTCAGGGGGAGCCTACGAGCAGTACTTC | TRBD1 | TRBJ2-7 | TRBV30 | NA
CASSLEEQGYNEQFF | TGTGCCAGCAGCTTAGAAGAGCAGGGCTACAATGAGCAGTTCTTC | NA | TRBJ2-1 | TRBV7-9 | NA
CAISDRVGDYGYTF | TGTGCCATCAGTGATCGGGTGGGGGACTATGGCTACACCTTC | NA | TRBJ1-2 | TRBV10-3 | NA
CASSSAGQSGYGYTF | TGCGCCAGCAGCTCTGCGGGACAGAGTGGCTATGGCTACACCTTC | TRBD1 | TRBJ1-2 | TRBV5-1 | NA
CAGGQGNSPLHF | TGTGCCGGAGGACAGGGAAATTCACCCCTCCACTTT | TRBD1 | TRBJ1-6 | TRBV28 | NA
CASSLNRAEETQYF | TGTGCCAGCAGCTTAAACAGGGCAGAGGAGACCCAGTACTTC | NA | TRBJ2-5 | TRBV7-6 | many
CASRRGGKEVEAFF | TGTGCCAGCCGGCGGGGGGGAAAAGAGGTAGAAGCTTTCTTT | NA | TRBJ1-1 | TRBV5-8 | many
CSVWPGTGAHNEQFF | TGCAGCGTCTGGCCCGGGACAGGGGCCCACAATGAGCAGTTCTTC | TRBD1 | TRBJ2-1 | TRBV29-1 | many
CASSLAGGPPDTQYF | TGCGCCAGCAGCTTGGCCGGGGGCCCCCCAGATACGCAGTATTTT | NA | TRBJ2-3 | TRBV5-1 | NA
CASSFGTSLETQYF | TGTGCCAGCAGTTTCGGGACTAGCTTAGAGACCCAGTACTTC | TRBD2 | TRBJ2-5 | TRBV12-3/TRBV12-4 | many
CSGETYEQYF | TGCAGCGGAGAGACCTACGAGCAGTACTTC | NA | TRBJ2-7 | TRBV29-1 | many
CAWKGPAYNSPLHF | TGTGCCTGGAAGGGTCCGGCCTATAATTCACCCCTCCACTTT | NA | TRBJ1-6 | TRBV7-2 | few
CASRIYRGATTNEKLFF | TGTGCCAGCAGGATTTACAGGGGCGCTACAACTAATGAAAAACTGTTTTTT | TRBD1 | TRBJ1-4 | TRBV14 | NA
CASSFAQFYNEQFF | TGTGCCAGCAGTTTTGCACAGTTCTACAATGAGCAGTTCTTC | NA | TRBJ2-1 | TRBV12-3/TRBV12-4 | NA
CASSLEPGYTEAFF | TGCGCCAGCAGCTTAGAGCCGGGCTACACTGAAGCTTTCTTT | NA | TRBJ1-1 | TRBV5-1 | few
CAISELVSDTQYF | TGTGCCATCAGTGAGTTAGTGTCAGATACGCAGTATTTT | NA | TRBJ2-3 | TRBV10-3 | NA
CSASVGGGISEQYF | TGCAGTGCTAGCGTGGGTGGGGGGATCTCCGAGCAGTACTTC | NA | TRBJ2-7 | TRBV20-1 | NA
CASTPGGASAGYTF | TGTGCCAGTACCCCCGGGGGCGCCTCGGCCGGCTACACCTTC | NA | TRBJ1-2 | TRBV19 | many
CASSDTNRGKAFF | TGTGCCAGCAGTGACACTAATCGGGGAAAAGCTTTCTTT | NA | TRBJ1-1 | TRBV6-4 | few
CASSLSGGLATDTQYF | TGTGCCAGCAGTTTATCTGGGGGACTAGCTACAGATACGCAGTATTTT | TRBD2 | TRBJ2-3 | TRBV27 | few
CASSYGQGNTYGYTF | TGTGCCAGCAGTTACGGGCAGGGGAACACCTATGGCTACACCTTC | NA | TRBJ1-2 | TRBV6-6 | many
CASSQPGTGSSGANVLTF | TGTGCCAGCAGCCAACCCGGGACAGGGAGCTCTGGGGCCAACGTCCTGACTTTC | TRBD1 | TRBJ2-6 | TRBV4-2 | many
CATSTPQGAKGQFF | TGTGCCACCAGTACTCCCCAGGGGGCGAAGGGGCAGTTCTTC | TRBD1 | TRBJ2-1 | TRBV24-1 | NA
CASSGTGRNTEAFF | TGTGCCAGCAGTGGGACCGGGAGGAACACTGAAGCTTTCTTT | NA | TRBJ1-1 | TRBV25-1 | many
CSVELGGRTDTQYF | TGCAGCGTTGAACTGGGGGGTCGCACAGATACGCAGTATTTT | NA | TRBJ2-3 | TRBV29-1 | few
CASSSLAGELFF | TGCGCCAGCAGCTCGCTGGCCGGGGAGCTGTTTTTT | NA | TRBJ2-2 | TRBV5-1 | NA
CAWTMTGGPYEQYF | TGTGCCTGGACCATGACAGGGGGACCCTACGAGCAGTACTTC | TRBD1 | TRBJ2-7 | TRBV30 | NA
CATSDSGIQPQHF | TGTGCCACCAGTGATTCGGGAATTCAGCCCCAGCATTTT | NA | TRBJ1-5 | TRBV24-1 | NA
CSVEGEDYGYTF | TGCAGCGTTGAGGGGGAAGACTATGGCTACACCTTC | NA | TRBJ1-2 | TRBV29-1 | NA
CASSLGTERSYNEQYF | TGTGCCAGCTCACTTGGGACTGAACGTTCCTACAATGAGCAGTACTTC | NA | TRBJ2-5 | TRBV18 | few
CASGQGLGSTDTQYF | TGTGCCAGCGGGCAGGGGTTGGGAAGCACAGATACGCAGTATTTT | NA | TRBJ2-3 | TRBV7-3 | NA
CSARVGPSSGNTIYF | TGCAGTGCTAGAGTTGGCCCAAGCTCTGGAAACACCATATATTTT | NA | TRBJ1-3 | TRBV20-1 | few
CASSRVKGLAGADTQYF | TGTGCCAGCAGCCGAGTAAAGGGACTAGCTGGCGCAGATACGCAGTATTTT | TRBD2 | TRBJ2-3 | TRBV3-1 | few
CAGRRTGEAFF | TGTGCCGGAAGGAGGACAGGTGAAGCTTTCTTT | TRBD1 | TRBJ1-1 | TRBV7-4 | NA
CSVDGLADTDTDTQYF | TGCAGCGTTGACGGGCTAGCGGACACTGATACAGATACGCAGTATTTT | TRBD2 | TRBJ2-3 | TRBV29-1 | NA
CASSQVRGVRANEQFF | TGTGCCAGCAGCCAAGTGAGAGGGGTTCGGGCCAATGAGCAGTTCTTC | NA | TRBJ2-1 | TRBV3-1 | few
CANSLRQGSEKLFF | TGCGCCAACAGCCTTCGACAGGGATCTGAAAAACTGTTTTTT | TRBD1 | TRBJ1-4 | TRBV4-1 | NA
CASRPGTSEKETQYF | TGTGCTAGCAGGCCCGGGACTAGCGAAAAAGAGACCCAGTACTTC | TRBD2 | TRBJ2-5 | TRBV7-7 | many
CASTPDRATDTQYF | TGTGCCAGCACCCCCGACAGGGCCACAGATACGCAGTATTTT | TRBD1 | TRBJ2-3 | TRBV12-3/TRBV12-4 | once
CASSPTSGGQFF | TGTGCCAGCTCCCCGACTAGCGGGGGACAGTTCTTC | TRBD2 | TRBJ2-1 | TRBV18 | NA
CVTSDYLGGAQETQYF | TGTGTCACCAGTGACTACCTCGGCGGGGCCCAAGAGACCCAGTACTTC | NA | TRBJ2-5 | TRBV24-1 | NA
CASSLSSNSYNEQFF | TGTGCCAGCAGCTTGTCGAGTAACTCCTACAATGAGCAGTTCTTC | NA | TRBJ2-1 | TRBV5-5 | few
CASSPPGNYRNEQFF | TGTGCCAGCAGTCCCCCTGGGAACTATAGGAATGAGCAGTTCTTC | NA | TRBJ2-1 | TRBV27 | NA
CATSVGNEQFF | TGTGCCACCTCAGTGGGCAATGAGCAGTTCTTC | NA | TRBJ2-1 | TRBV5-6 | NA